Each of the 20 T cell receptor beta chains below was sequenced from the same sample in a study of blood T cells in healthy people across ages. A J-beta primer mix and a sample-barcoded 5' primer were used in a second PCR of roughly 7 to 12 cycles. One entry per CDR3 protein, called by TCRdb with MiXCR from the 5' RACE reads. Of some 1 million distinct CDR3 sequences in the sample, less than 50% were seen once. Sequencing used blood. The receptors stem from a woman aged 55 to 70 in good health.

Turning to this clonotype: This sequence may be a read error, since a much larger clone differs from it by one base. The V call is TRBV12-3 or TRBV12-4, the J call TRBJ1-2; 7 bases are a match to TRBD1. Trimming took 7 bases from V and 1 from J; bases not matched to a gene: 3. The CDR3 has 13 amino acids. The DNA of the CDR3 is TGTGCCAGCAAGCGACAGGGTAACTATGGCTACACCTTC. It encodes CASKRQGNYGYTF.

V is TRBV7-8 and J is TRBJ2-3; D is ambiguous. V was pared by 2 bases and J by 2 bases, with 17 bases between. Germline V gene sequence: CDR1 SGHVS, CDR2 FQNEAQ. This CDR3 spans 17 amino acids. CDR3 sequence reads: CASSLKNGFGSTDTQYF. CDR3 bases: TGTGCCAGCAGCTTAAAAAATGGGTTTGGGTCCACAGATACGCAGTATTTT.

The chain uses TRBV27 and TRBJ2-5, with a tentative D call TRBD2 (6 bases). Deletions cut 4 bases from V and 13 bases from J, with 16 bases between. Germline V CDR1 and CDR2: MNHEY, SMNVEV (reference sequence). The CDR3 spans 12 residues. CDR3 protein: CASSSREDERYF. In nucleotides, the CDR3 is TGTGCCAGCAGTTCCAGGGAGGACGAACGGTACTTC.

This clonotype showed up just a few times. V usage is TRBV20-1 and J usage is TRBJ1-2, with TRBD1 identical over 9 bases. Germline-derived CDR1 and CDR2 are DFQATT and SNEGSKA (reference sequence). V trimming: 0 bases; J trimming: 0 bases; junction bases outside the gene matches: 11. The CDR3 covers 18 residues. CDR3 nucleotides: TGCAGTGCTAGAGATAGATCCAGACAGGGGGGGGCTAACTATGGCTACACCTTC. This sequence encodes CSARDRSRQGGANYGYTF.

The rearrangement joins TRBV7-2 to TRBJ2-5; 10 positions agree with TRBD2. V was clipped by 6 bases and J by 2 bases; unmatched bases: 15. The germline V gene encodes CDR1 SGHTA and CDR2 FQGNSA. CDR3 size: 18 residues. The CDR3 DNA follows: TGTGCCAGCAGTCGCCGGCTGGTGGGGACTAGCGAGCAAGAGACCCAGTACTTC. It codes for CASSRRLVGTSEQETQYF.

In the case of this clonotype: It may be a read error: a sequence one base away is much more abundant. The chain has TRBV29-1 and TRBJ2-7; 9 positions match TRBD2. The CDR3 extends over 15 amino acids. The germline gives CDR1 SQVTM, CDR2 ANQGSEA. CDR3 bases: TGCAGCGTTAAAGATAGGTCTAGCGGGAACTACGAGCAGTACTTC. This encodes CSVKDRSSGNYEQYF.

This clonotype was counted only a few times. The chain combines TRBV5-1 with TRBJ2-5; 8 nucleotides align to TRBD1. Trimming at V came to 4 bases and at J to 3 bases, leaving 2 bases not matched to a gene. There are 13 residues in the CDR3. Germline CDR1 SGHRS, CDR2 YFSETQ. This chain's CDR3 is CASSAGQEETQYF. DNA of the CDR3: TGCGCCAGCAGCGCGGGACAGGAAGAGACCCAGTACTTC. Filled out from reference TRBV5-1 and TRBJ2-5, the complete variable domain reads KAGVTQTPRYLIKTRGQQVTLSCSPISGHRSVSWYQQTPGQGLQFLFEYFSETQRNKGNFPGRFSGRQFSNSRSEMNVSTLELGDSALYLCASSAGQEETQYFGPGTRLLVL.

The chain has TRBV5-1 and TRBJ2-5, with 8 bases identical to TRBD1. TRBJ2-7 matches the DNA end more closely, so the J call is doubtful. From germline, CDR1 is SGHRS and CDR2 YFSETQ. There are 13 residues in the CDR3. The CDR3 DNA sequence: TGCGCCAGCAGCTTTGGACAGGGATCCGAGCAGTACTTC. Residues: CASSFGQGSEQYF.

This clonotype was detected a few times. The chain couples TRBV9 to TRBJ2-5, with 11 bases fitting TRBD2. Germline loops: CDR1 SGDLS, CDR2 YYNGEE. The CDR3 sequence is 16 residues long. V shed 4 bases, J shed 3 bases, and the junction held 8 bases outside the gene matches. CDR3 amino acids: CASSPRVGLAEETQYF. In DNA form, the CDR3 reads TGTGCCAGCAGCCCTCGAGTGGGACTAGCGGAAGAGACCCAGTACTTC.

The V and J genes are TRBV21-1 and TRBJ2-7; the D call of TRBD2 is as the table states it, not checked on the DNA. TRBV21-1 has pseudogene status. The CDR3 totals 16 residues. As DNA, the CDR3 is TGTGCCAGCAGCAAAGGGAATAGCGGGAGCTCCTACGAGCAGTACTTC. Translation gives CASSKGNSGSSYEQYF.

This chain's CDR3 is CATGTAYEQYF. For the CDR3, the DNA is TGTGCCACCGGGACAGCCTACGAGCAGTACTTC. The rearrangement uses TRBV24-1 and TRBJ2-4; TRBD1 matches at 7 bases. The last part of the DNA fits TRBJ2-7 better; the J call may be wrong. The CDR3 consists of 11 residues. CDR1 and CDR2 from the germline V gene are KGHDR and SFDVKD.

This clonotype was found a few times. It may be a read error: a sequence one base away is much more abundant. The chain links TRBV7-2 to TRBJ2-7; the match to TRBD2 covers 10 bases. The CDR3 covers 15 residues. Trimming at V came to 5 bases and at J to 6 bases, leaving 10 bases not matched to a gene. The germline V gene encodes CDR1 SGHTA and CDR2 FQGNSA. The CDR3 spells CASSPRAGGACEQYF. The CDR3 DNA sequence: TGTGCCAGCAGCCCAAGAGCGGGAGGGGCCTGCGAGCAGTACTTC.

This clonotype was counted a few times. The chain has TRBV19 and TRBJ2-7; TRBD2 might be the D (5 bases). TRBJ2-5 explains the end of the DNA better; the J call may be wrong. CDR1 and CDR2 (germline): LNHDA, SQIVND (reference sequence). This CDR3 is 12 amino acids long. CDR3 DNA: TGTGCCAGTAGCAATCAGCGGGAGACCCAGTACTTC. Translated, it gives CASSNQRETQYF.

The CDR3: CASSFNGGDEKLFF. The CDR3 coding sequence is TGTGCCAGCAGTTTTAACGGAGGTGATGAAAAACTGTTTTTT. The chain links TRBV12-3 or TRBV12-4 to TRBJ1-4, with D uncertain. Trimming took 3 bases from V and 6 from J, leaving 11 bases between them. The CDR3 length is 14 residues.

The CDR3 bases are TGTGCCAGCAGTACCCGGACTAGTTGGGAGCAGTACTTC. Its protein product is CASSTRTSWEQYF. This rearrangement joins TRBV6-6 to TRBJ2-4, with TRBD2 matching 7 bases. After removal of 5 bases from V and 13 bases from J, the junction contained 11 bases not matched to a gene. This CDR3 is built from 13 residues. Per the germline V gene, CDR1 is MNHNY and CDR2 is SVGAGI (reference sequence).

The chain uses TRBV20-1 and TRBJ2-7; TRBD2 agrees at 12 bases. The J call is uncertain, as TRBJ2-5 better fits the DNA end. CDR1 DFQATT and CDR2 SNEGSKA come from the germline V gene (reference sequence). This CDR3 is 16 amino acids long. CDR3: CSARDLRLAGEGTQYF. In DNA form, the CDR3 reads TGCAGTGCTAGAGATCTACGACTAGCGGGAGAGGGGACCCAGTACTTC.

The J gene is TRBJ2-7, the V gene TRBV15; D call uncertain. V was pared by 0 bases and J by 3 bases, with 12 bases between. Germline values: CDR1 LNHNV, CDR2 YYDKDF (reference sequence). This CDR3 is 15 amino acids long. The CDR3 nucleotides are TGTGCCACCAGCAGAGAGGCGGCAGGTTACTACGAGCAGTACTTC. This codes for CATSREAAGYYEQYF.

This clonotype has more than one count but fewer than ten. The V gene is TRBV25-1, the J gene TRBJ2-3, with D possibly TRBD1 on 5 matching bases. CDR1 MGHDK and CDR2 SYGVNS come from the germline V gene. Trimming cost V 4 bases and J 6 bases, with 14 bases left between them. This CDR3 contains 14 residues. CDR3 sequence: CASSGQGALDTQYF. The CDR3 DNA follows: TGTGCCAGCAGTGGGCAGGGCGCTTTGGATACGCAGTATTTT. Together with reference TRBV25-1 and TRBJ2-3, the CDR3 gives the full variable domain: EADIYQTPRYLVIGTGKKITLECSQTMGHDKMYWYQQDPGMELHLIHYSYGVNSTEKGDLSSESTVSRIRTEHFPLTLESARPSHTSQYLCASSGQGALDTQYFGPGTRLTVL.

The chain uses TRBV20-1 and TRBJ1-1; D is unresolved. This CDR3 is built from 19 residues. Germline values: CDR1 DFQATT, CDR2 SNEGSKA (reference sequence). Deletions cut 1 base from V and 0 bases from J, with 24 bases between. CDR3 DNA sequence: TGCAGTGCTAGAGTGGACCCCCGCAGAACTTATACCATGAACACTGAAGCTTTCTTT. Translation gives CSARVDPRRTYTMNTEAFF.

This chain links TRBV11-2 with TRBJ1-1; no definite D call. CDR3 length: 15 amino acids. Germline assignment: CDR1 SGHAT and CDR2 FQNNGV. Trimming removed 1 base at V and 5 bases at J, with 14 bases between. This CDR3 is CASSLAPGSRTEAFF. The CDR3 DNA reads as TGTGCCAGCAGCTTAGCCCCCGGTAGCAGGACTGAAGCTTTCTTT.